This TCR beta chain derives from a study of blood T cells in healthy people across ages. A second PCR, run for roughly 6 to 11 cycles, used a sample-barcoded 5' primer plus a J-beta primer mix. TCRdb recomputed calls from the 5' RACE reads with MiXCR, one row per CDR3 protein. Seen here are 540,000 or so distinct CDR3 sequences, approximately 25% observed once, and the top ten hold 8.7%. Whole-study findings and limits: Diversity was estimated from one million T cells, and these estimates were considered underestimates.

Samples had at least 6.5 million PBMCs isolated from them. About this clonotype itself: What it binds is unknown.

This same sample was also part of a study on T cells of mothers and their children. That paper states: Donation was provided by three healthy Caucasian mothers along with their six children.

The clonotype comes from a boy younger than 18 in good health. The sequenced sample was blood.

CDR3 nucleotides: TGCGCCAGCAGCCAGGGACAGTACAATCAGCCCCAGCATTTT. This codes for CASSQGQYNQPQHF. V is TRBV4-1 and J is TRBJ1-5; 7 nucleotides line up with TRBD1. CDR1 is MGHRA, CDR2 YSYEKL, per germline. V was pared by 3 bases and J by 3 bases, with 2 bases of the junction left unmatched. This CDR3 region has 14 residues.